This T cell receptor (beta chain) was recovered during a study of blood T cell repertoires in COVID-19. The assay was immunoSEQ multiplex PCR, and TCRdb's table has in-frame clones only and misses some. The sample gives over 350,000 clones, roughly nine tenths of which show up once; about 0.78% is in the top ten. Shortly before study entry, within 2 weeks, exposed participants had met a COVID-19 case. CDR1 is SGHNT, CDR2 YENEEA, per germline. V shed 11 bases, J shed 0 bases, and the junction held 4 bases outside the gene matches. This CDR3 comprises 13 residues. This chain connects TRBV11-3 to TRBJ1-3, with 7 bases matching TRBD1. This TCR was sampled from a woman in her forties who had been exposed to COVID-19. Sequencing was done on a sample of PBMCs or T cells enriched from blood (not recorded which). CDR3 amino acids: CASRTGSGNTIYF. CDR3 coding DNA: TGTGCCTCCCGGACAGGCTCTGGAAACACCATATATTTT.